What follows is one TCR beta chain and its context. The target antigen is unknown. The sample comes from a study of cytomegalovirus exposure and HLA in healthy donors. The PCR employed 60 Vbeta primers together with 13 Jbeta primers. TCRdb keeps only in-frame clones here, not all; method: immunoSEQ multiplex PCR. Of about 110,000 clones detected, approximately 74% appear once; the ten largest clones hold about 15%. Whole-study findings and limits: Segments of the TCR beta V type were, in most cases, productive about 87% or about 30% of the time in an earlier analysis.

With 6 bases removed from V and 6 bases from J, the gap between germline ends came to 16 bases. The CDR3 extends over 14 amino acids. Germline assignment: CDR1 LNHDA and CDR2 SQIVND (reference sequence). This sequence originates from a woman aged 35 to 49 in good health and CMV-seropositive. The sample comprised PBMCs. The J gene is TRBJ2-3, the V gene TRBV19; TRBD2 might be the D (5 bases). The CDR3 spells CASSPIGVSDTQYF. Written as DNA, the CDR3 is TGTGCCAGTAGCCCCATCGGGGTTTCGGATACGCAGTATTTT.